This T cell receptor beta chain was profiled in a study of memory CD4+ T cells and cytomegalovirus serostatus. The CDR3 sequence is 17 residues long. Profiling relied on immunoSEQ multiplex PCR, and the TCRdb table lists in-frame clones only, not all of them. The sample records about 60,000 clones, more than 70% being singletons. The sort gate was single viable CD3+CD4+CD8-CD45RO+ cells for memory CD4+ T cells. The chain uses TRBV1 and TRBJ2-4; the table gives TRBD2 as D, unverified against the DNA. TRBV1 is labeled a pseudogene. Sequencing input: memory CD4+ T cells from blood. The TCR comes from an adult in good health and CMV-seronegative. Some clones in this sample may be carry-over from other donors' samples. The CDR3 spells CTRGTSGLGPIENIQYF. CDR3 sequence (DNA): TGCACCAGAGGGACTAGCGGATTAGGACCGATTGAAAACATTCAGTACTTC.